Following are 10 T cell receptor beta chains from one sample sequenced in a study of T cells in tuberculosis. Only in-frame clones appear in the TCRdb table, and some are missing; sequencing was by immunoSEQ multiplex PCR. This table has 40,000 to 45,000 clones, 90% to 95% appearing once. The sequencing sample was made of PBMCs. These receptors were collected from a donor aged 10-30 years with latent tuberculosis or without tuberculosis infection.

The J gene is TRBJ1-5, the V gene TRBV5-1; D might be TRBD1 (6 bases). The CDR3 is 16 amino acids. V dropped 1 base and J dropped 2 bases, with 13 bases sitting between them. The germline CDR1 and CDR2 sequences are SGHRS and YFSETQ. The CDR3 DNA is TGCGCCAGCAGCTTGTGGGGCAGGGGCCGCAATCAGCCCCAGCATTTT. Its translation is CASSLWGRGRNQPQHF.

This chain links TRBV11-1 with TRBJ1-1, with a possible D match to TRBD1 (5 bases). Trimming removed 5 bases from V and 3 bases from J, with 10 bases in between. Germline CDR1 and CDR2: SGHAT and FQDESV (reference sequence). CDR3 length: 13 amino acids. CDR3 in DNA: TGTGCCAGCAGCCTCCCGGGGGACACTGAAGCTTTCTTT. Its translation is CASSLPGDTEAFF. Variable domain in full (rest from reference TRBV11-1 and TRBJ1-1): EAEVAQSPRYKITEKSQAVAFWCDPISGHATLYWYRQILGQGPELLVQFQDESVVDDSQLPKDRFSAERLKGVDSTLKIQPAELGDSAMYLCASSLPGDTEAFFGQGTRLTVV.

The chain joins TRBV5-1 to TRBJ2-7; tentative D call: TRBD1 (6 bases). The CDR3 sequence is 13 residues long. Germline V lookup: CDR1 SGHRS, CDR2 YFSETQ. Trimming left V 0 bases short and J 5 bases short, with 9 bases between. CDR3 residues: CASSLAGVNEQYF. The DNA of the CDR3 is TGCGCCAGCAGCTTGGCAGGGGTAAACGAGCAGTACTTC. Looking up the rest from reference TRBV5-1 and TRBJ2-7 gives the full variable domain: KAGVTQTPRYLIKTRGQQVTLSCSPISGHRSVSWYQQTPGQGLQFLFEYFSETQRNKGNFPGRFSGRQFSNSRSEMNVSTLELGDSALYLCASSLAGVNEQYFGPGTRLTVT.

The chain is built from TRBV2 and TRBJ1-4; 7 nucleotides match TRBD1. With V trimmed by 7 bases and J by 5 bases, 7 bases remained unmatched. The CDR3 contains 14 residues. Germline values: CDR1 SNHLY, CDR2 FYNNEI. In nucleotides, the CDR3 is TGTGCCAGCAATCAACAGGGGCTGAATGAAAAACTGTTTTTT. It yields the protein CASNQQGLNEKLFF.

The V gene is TRBV20-1, the J gene TRBJ1-5; no definite D call. Per germline, CDR1 DFQATT and CDR2 SNEGSKA (reference sequence). The CDR3 covers 10 residues. Trimming shortened V by 1 base and J by 8 bases, and 3 bases separated the two germline ends. This chain's CDR3 is CSARVEPQHF. DNA of the CDR3: TGCAGTGCTAGAGTCGAGCCCCAGCATTTT.

The chain combines TRBV29-1 with TRBJ2-7; tentative D call: TRBD2 (5 bases). In germline, CDR1 is SQVTM, CDR2 ANQGSEA. V shed 2 bases and J shed 0 bases, with 14 bases lying between them. This CDR3 has 15 amino acids. The DNA of the CDR3 is TGCAGCGTTGAATTACGAGGGCCGAGCTCCTACGAGCAGTACTTC. It codes for CSVELRGPSSYEQYF.

The V call is TRBV5-1, the J call TRBJ1-1; D unresolved. The CDR3 runs to 13 residues. The germline V gene encodes CDR1 SGHRS and CDR2 YFSETQ. V shed 1 base and J shed 1 base, with 5 bases lying between them. In DNA, the CDR3 is TGCGCCAGCAGCTTGAAACAGAACACTGAAGCTTTCTTT. This encodes CASSLKQNTEAFF. Full variable domain (rest looked up from reference TRBV5-1 and TRBJ1-1): KAGVTQTPRYLIKTRGQQVTLSCSPISGHRSVSWYQQTPGQGLQFLFEYFSETQRNKGNFPGRFSGRQFSNSRSEMNVSTLELGDSALYLCASSLKQNTEAFFGQGTRLTVV.

This chain links TRBV2 with TRBJ1-1, with 8 bases identical to TRBD1. The germline V gene has CDR1 SNHLY and CDR2 FYNNEI. CDR3 length: 16 amino acids. The junction had 13 bases not matched to a gene; V was cut back by 5 bases and J by 5 bases. The CDR3 region is CASSPPDGTGVTEAFF. CDR3 DNA sequence: TGTGCCAGCAGTCCCCCCGACGGGACAGGAGTAACTGAAGCTTTCTTT.

The V and J genes are TRBV30 and TRBJ2-2; D is perhaps TRBD2 (6 bases). The CDR3 covers 16 residues. Germline V gene data show CDR1 as GTSNPN and CDR2 as SVGIG (reference sequence). Trimming left V 2 bases short and J 6 bases short, with 19 bases between. Here the CDR3 reads CAWSRASSSVAGELFF. The CDR3 coding sequence is TGTGCCTGGAGTAGAGCCTCGTCTAGCGTCGCCGGGGAGCTGTTTTTT.

The chain combines TRBV27 with TRBJ1-2; 10 bases align to TRBD1. V trimming: 6 bases; J trimming: 8 bases; junction bases outside the gene matches: 15. Germline values: CDR1 MNHEY, CDR2 SMNVEV (reference sequence). The CDR3 has 16 residues. The CDR3 protein is CASSLYDTGTGEGYTF. CDR3 bases: TGTGCCAGCAGCCTCTATGATACCGGGACAGGGGAAGGCTACACCTTC.